The rows below give T cell receptor beta chains drawn from one sample of a study of shared clonotypes between healthy human individuals. Profiling relied on immunoSEQ multiplex PCR, and the TCRdb table lists in-frame clones only, not all of them. The repertoire has 2,500,000 or so clones, 80% to 95% of them found once; the top ten carry roughly 0.39%. Sequenced input: naive CD4+ T cells from PBMCs. The receptors shown here come from a man younger than 35 in good health. Some clones in this sample may be carry-over from other donors' samples. CDR3s include the opening cysteine and the closing phenylalanine or tryptophan. The D gene is left open where the match is weak. The size field is filled for only some rows; it gives once, few, many or a size class.

size: .
D: TRBD1
J: TRBJ2-7
V: TRBV29-1
CDR3: CSVRARQGFDEQYF
DNA: TGCAGCGTCCGAGCAAGACAGGGTTTCGACGAGCAGTACTTC

size: .
D: .
J: TRBJ2-7
V: TRBV19
CDR3: CASSTQASYEQYF
DNA: TGTGCCAGCTCGACCCAGGCCTCCTACGAGCAGTACTTC

size: few
D: TRBD1
J: TRBJ1-1
V: TRBV18
CDR3: CASSPDRGTEAFF
DNA: TGTGCCAGCTCACCCGACAGGGGAACTGAAGCTTTCTTT

size: .
D: TRBD2
J: TRBJ2-7
V: TRBV5-1
CDR3: CASSLATSGSFSYEQYF
DNA: TGCGCCAGCAGCTTGGCGACTAGCGGGAGTTTTTCCTACGAGCAGTACTTC

size: .
D: TRBD1
J: TRBJ2-3
V: TRBV5-1
CDR3: CASSLGQEGTDTQYF
DNA: TGCGCCAGCAGCCTGGGACAGGAGGGCACAGATACGCAGTATTTT

size: once
D: .
J: TRBJ2-2
V: TRBV11-2
CDR3: CASSLVLGSRTGELFF
DNA: TGTGCCAGCAGCTTAGTGTTAGGATCGAGAACCGGGGAGCTGTTTTTT

size: .
D: .
J: TRBJ1-1
V: TRBV10-3
CDR3: CAITFAGNTEAFF
DNA: TGTGCCATCACGTTCGCAGGGAACACTGAAGCTTTCTTT

size: .
D: .
J: TRBJ2-5
V: TRBV9
CDR3: CASSLGPGETQYF
DNA: TGTGCCAGCAGCCTGGGGCCCGGGGAGACCCAGTACTTC

size: .
D: TRBD2
J: TRBJ2-2
V: TRBV9
CDR3: CASSVGLAGAPGELFF
DNA: TGTGCCAGCAGCGTAGGTCTAGCGGGGGCGCCCGGGGAGCTGTTTTTT

size: .
D: TRBD1
J: TRBJ2-7
V: TRBV10-3
CDR3: CAISEWTGQISYEQYF
DNA: TGTGCCATCAGTGAGTGGACGGGACAGATCTCCTACGAGCAGTACTTC

size: few
D: .
J: TRBJ1-5
V: TRBV7-8
CDR3: CASSLEGRHQNQPQHF
DNA: TGTGCCAGCAGCTTAGAGGGAAGACACCAGAATCAGCCCCAGCATTTT

size: .
D: TRBD2
J: TRBJ2-7
V: TRBV5-5
CDR3: CASSLSPGRSTTSGYYEQYF
DNA: TGTGCCAGCAGCTTGAGTCCAGGGAGGTCGACGACTAGCGGGTACTACGAGCAGTACTTC

size: .
D: .
J: TRBJ2-6
V: TRBV30
CDR3: CAWSPGANVLTF
DNA: TGTGCCTGGAGTCCTGGGGCCAACGTCCTGACTTTC

size: .
D: TRBD2
J: TRBJ2-7
V: TRBV6-6
CDR3: CASSTPRTSMTQQYF
DNA: TGTGCCAGCAGTACCCCCCGGACTAGCATGACCCAGCAGTACTTC

size: .
D: .
J: TRBJ1-2
V: TRBV25-1
CDR3: CASSGTGTYNYGYTF
DNA: TGTGCCAGCAGTGGGACCGGGACGTACAACTATGGCTACACCTTC

size: .
D: .
J: TRBJ1-1
V: TRBV28
CDR3: CASSTDISNTEAFF
DNA: TGTGCCAGCAGTACGGACATCTCGAACACTGAAGCTTTCTTT

size: .
D: .
J: TRBJ1-1
V: TRBV9
CDR3: CASSVGRQTEAFF
DNA: TGTGCCAGCAGCGTAGGCAGGCAGACTGAAGCTTTCTTT

size: few
D: .
J: TRBJ1-1
V: TRBV9
CDR3: CASSVEMNTEAFF
DNA: TGTGCCAGCAGCGTAGAGATGAACACTGAAGCTTTCTTT

size: .
D: TRBD2
J: TRBJ2-5
V: TRBV6-4
CDR3: CASSDKLAGQETQYF
DNA: TGTGCCAGCAGTGACAAACTAGCGGGCCAAGAGACCCAGTACTTC

size: .
D: .
J: TRBJ2-7
V: TRBV7-2
CDR3: CATSESKVRGAYEQYF
DNA: TGTGCCACCTCGGAATCGAAGGTTCGCGGGGCCTACGAGCAGTACTTC

size: .
D: TRBD2
J: TRBJ2-1
V: TRBV10-3
CDR3: CAISGQTSGRHEQFF
DNA: TGTGCCATCAGTGGACAGACTAGCGGGAGACATGAGCAGTTCTTC

size: .
D: .
J: TRBJ2-1
V: TRBV2
CDR3: CASTPAPGIGYNEQFF
DNA: TGTGCCAGCACCCCAGCCCCGGGAATAGGTTACAATGAGCAGTTCTTC

size: .
D: .
J: TRBJ1-1
V: TRBV2
CDR3: CASSERPRAFF
DNA: TGTGCCAGCAGTGAACGGCCGCGCGCTTTCTTT

size: .
D: .
J: TRBJ1-1
V: TRBV18
CDR3: CASSPAQNTEAFF
DNA: TGTGCCAGCTCACCCGCACAGAACACTGAAGCTTTCTTT

size: once
D: TRBD2
J: TRBJ2-3
V: TRBV18
CDR3: CASSPSSGSPDTQYF
DNA: TGTGCCAGCTCACCATCTAGCGGGAGTCCAGATACGCAGTATTTT

size: .
D: TRBD2
J: TRBJ2-7
V: TRBV28
CDR3: CASSPGVSTSGRPTYEQYF
DNA: TGTGCCAGCAGTCCTGGGGTCTCGACTAGCGGGAGGCCCACCTACGAGCAGTACTTC